A single sample gave rise to the 28 T cell receptor beta chains below, sequenced in a study of CD4 T cells in relation to SARS-CoV-2 and coronaviruses. Profiling relied on immunoSEQ multiplex PCR, and the TCRdb table lists in-frame clones only, not all of them. The sample yields 41,000 or so clones, approximately 87% seen once. Antigens for these TCRs are unknown. The sample comprised naive CD4+ T cells from PBMCs, cultured in vitro. Subset of the sample: naive CD4+ T cells isolated by negative enrichment. All receptors come from an adult with COVID-19.

The rearrangement uses TRBV5-1 and TRBJ1-4; D remains unclear. Germline assignment: CDR1 SGHRS and CDR2 YFSETQ. The CDR3 contains 14 residues. The germline V and J ends were trimmed by 4 bases and 8 bases, with 15 bases remaining between them. In DNA, the CDR3 is TGCGCCAGCAGCATCGATACGCCGAGGGAAAAACTGTTTTTT. Translation: CASSIDTPREKLFF.

There are a few counts of this clone. The genes are TRBV7-9 and TRBJ2-2, with a possible D match to TRBD1 (6 bases). CDR1 and CDR2 (germline): SEHNR, FQNEAQ (reference sequence). The CDR3 is 16 residues long. The V end was cut by 6 bases, the J end by 6 bases, with 20 bases between. The CDR3, as DNA: TGTGCCAGCAGTGAAAGGGGGACGTTAGTTTCCGGGGAGCTGTTTTTT. This translates into CASSERGTLVSGELFF.

The chain has TRBV3-1 (or the pseudogene TRBV3-2) and TRBJ1-3; D possibly corresponds to TRBD1 (6 bases). The CDR3 runs 15 residues. Germline lookup yields CDR1 LGHDT and CDR2 YNNKEL (reference sequence). Trimming removed 3 bases at V and 0 bases at J, with 9 bases between. Written as DNA, the CDR3 is TGTGCCAGCAGCCAGGTACAGGGCTCTGGAAACACCATATATTTT. It is translated as CASSQVQGSGNTIYF.

The V gene is TRBV5-6, the J gene TRBJ2-2, with 11 bases that match TRBD2. This CDR3 has 18 amino acids. Germline V gives CDR1 SGHDT, CDR2 YYEEEE. Trimming at V came to 1 base and at J to 5 bases, leaving 10 bases not matched to a gene. The CDR3 is CASSLSQTSGMLTGELFF. The CDR3 DNA reads as TGTGCCAGCAGCTTGTCGCAGACTAGCGGGATGTTAACCGGGGAGCTGTTTTTT.

V usage is TRBV7-9 and J usage is TRBJ1-2; D gene ambiguous. The germline gives CDR1 SEHNR, CDR2 FQNEAQ (reference sequence). V lost 1 base and J lost 8, with 14 bases in between. The CDR3 extends over 14 amino acids. The CDR3 sequence: CASSLDSVWSGYTF. CDR3 nucleotide sequence: TGTGCCAGCAGCTTAGACAGCGTATGGTCCGGCTACACCTTC.

V gene TRBV6-1 combines with J gene TRBJ2-2; TRBD1 is a possible D gene (6 bases). The CDR3 is 16 residues long. V was cut by 0 bases and J by 4 bases, with 12 bases left in between. Germline V gene sequence: CDR1 MNHNS, CDR2 SASEGT. The CDR3 protein is CASSEATGWTTGELFF. The CDR3 DNA sequence: TGTGCCAGCAGTGAAGCCACAGGGTGGACCACCGGGGAGCTGTTTTTT.

This CDR3 reads CASRIHDTNTEAFF. CDR3 DNA sequence: TGTGCCAGCAGGATCCACGACACAAACACTGAAGCTTTCTTT. This chain links TRBV11-2 with TRBJ1-1; unclear D gene. This CDR3 is 14 amino acids long. Between the trimmed V and J ends, which lost 6 bases and 2 bases, there was a span of 13 bases. Germline CDR1 SGHAT, CDR2 FQNNGV.

This clone has just a few counts. The chain joins TRBV4-2 to TRBJ2-5; tentatively, D is TRBD2 (5 bases). Trimming left V 0 bases short and J 9 bases short, with 14 bases between. CDR1 and CDR2 from the germline V gene are LGHNA and YNFKEQ. The CDR3 consists of 14 residues. In DNA, the CDR3 is TGTGCCAGCAGCCAAGATTCCCTAGTCGGGGCCCAGTACTTC. Translation gives CASSQDSLVGAQYF.

This rearrangement joins TRBV30 to TRBJ2-7; 9 bases map to TRBD2. The germline CDR1 and CDR2 sequences are GTSNPN and SVGIG (reference sequence). The CDR3 runs 16 residues. V lost 0 bases, J lost 3 bases, and 9 bases stayed unmatched. The DNA for the CDR3 is TGTGCCTGGAGTGTTATGAGGGGACTAGCCAACTACGAGCAGTACTTC. It yields the protein CAWSVMRGLANYEQYF.

The chain carries TRBV6-5 and TRBJ1-5, with D maybe TRBD1 (5 bases). This CDR3 spans 13 amino acids. The germline CDR1 and CDR2 sequences are MNHEY and SVGAGI. Between the trimmed V and J ends, which lost 8 bases and 7 bases, there was a span of 15 bases. The CDR3 reads CASSLQGIQPQHF. For the CDR3, the DNA is TGTGCCAGCTCCTTGCAGGGAATCCAGCCCCAGCATTTT.

The V gene is TRBV5-4, the J gene TRBJ1-2; 9 nucleotides match TRBD1. Germline V gives CDR1 SGHNT, CDR2 YYREEE (reference sequence). The CDR3 has 15 amino acids. V lost 9 bases to trimming and J lost 0 bases; unmatched junction nucleotides: 9. The CDR3 here is CATGRTGAPNYGYTF. The DNA for the CDR3 is TGTGCCACTGGGAGGACAGGGGCCCCTAACTATGGCTACACCTTC.

The rearrangement joins TRBV11-3 to TRBJ2-5; no clear D gene. CDR1 and CDR2 from the germline V gene are SGHNT and YENEEA. The CDR3 spans 13 residues. Trimming removed 8 bases at V and 2 bases at J, with 12 bases between. The DNA for the CDR3 is TGTGCCAGCTCAGAAGTTGGGCAAGAGACCCAGTACTTC. Amino acids: CASSEVGQETQYF.

The chain carries TRBV9 and TRBJ2-1, with D hard to call. CDR3 length: 16 residues. Germline CDR1 reads SGDLS; CDR2 reads YYNGEE. Trimming pared 0 bases from V and 1 base from J, leaving 11 bases between. CDR3 amino acids: CASSVGRVLSYNEQFF. CDR3 nucleotide sequence: TGTGCCAGCAGCGTAGGTAGAGTCTTATCCTACAATGAGCAGTTCTTC.

This clone was seen only once. CDR3 bases: TGTGCCAGCAGTTTTTACAGGGGACAGGGGGAACGGGAGACCCAGTACTTC. Residues: CASSFYRGQGERETQYF. The chain recombines TRBV28 with TRBJ2-5; 11 nucleotides line up with TRBD1. The CDR3 is 17 residues long. Per the germline V gene, CDR1 is MDHEN and CDR2 is SYDVKM. Losses at the gene ends were 3 bases for V and 5 bases for J; bases not matched to a gene: 11. The variable domain in full, with the rest retrieved from reference TRBV28 and TRBJ2-5, is DVKVTQSSRYLVKRTGEKVFLECVQDMDHENMFWYRQDPGLGLRLIYFSYDVKMKEKGDIPEGYSVSREKKERFSLILESASTNQTSMYLCASSFYRGQGERETQYFGPGTRLLVL.

The genes are TRBV19 and TRBJ1-4; 7 bases match TRBD1. The CDR3 has 16 amino acids. Trimming at V came to 5 bases and at J to 8 bases, leaving 14 bases not matched to a gene. Germline V gives CDR1 LNHDA, CDR2 SQIVND (reference sequence). CDR3 loop: CASSLHRGGLDEKLFF. The CDR3 DNA reads TGTGCCAGTAGTCTCCACCGAGGGGGCTTGGACGAAAAACTGTTTTTT.

The chain combines TRBV4-1 with TRBJ2-1; 8 bases align to TRBD1. Germline V lookup: CDR1 MGHRA, CDR2 YSYEKL. This CDR3 has 17 amino acids. V lost 0 bases to trimming and J lost 4 bases; unmatched junction nucleotides: 8. CDR3 sequence: CASSQDGQGVRYNEQFF. The CDR3 DNA sequence: TGCGCCAGCAGCCAAGACGGACAGGGCGTACGATACAATGAGCAGTTCTTC.

The chain carries TRBV28 and TRBJ2-7; 9 bases line up with TRBD1. Germline CDR1 and CDR2: MDHEN and SYDVKM. The CDR3 consists of 15 residues. V lost 6 bases and J lost 0; bases outside the gene matches: 6. The CDR3: CASRPRDRDSYEQYF. The CDR3, as DNA: TGTGCCAGCAGACCCCGGGACAGGGACTCCTACGAGCAGTACTTC.

The gene calls are TRBV5-6 and TRBJ2-3; 14 positions agree with TRBD2. This CDR3 spans 19 amino acids. The J segment lost 2 bases and the V segment lost 0 bases, leaving 8 bases of the junction unmatched. CDR1 and CDR2 from the germline V gene are SGHDT and YYEEEE. The CDR3 region has the DNA TGTGCCAGCAGCTTGGGACTAGCGGGAGGGCCCTCATTCACAGATACGCAGTATTTT. This codes for CASSLGLAGGPSFTDTQYF.

Only one count was recorded for this clone. This rearrangement joins TRBV5-4 to TRBJ1-4, with TRBD1 identical over 7 bases. There are 15 residues in the CDR3. Trimming took 0 bases from V and 5 from J; bases not matched to a gene: 4. Germline values: CDR1 SGHNT, CDR2 YYREEE (reference sequence). Here the CDR3 reads CASSLALTGNEKLFF. The CDR3 nucleotides read TGTGCCAGCAGCTTGGCCCTGACAGGGAATGAAAAACTGTTTTTT.

This chain connects TRBV28 to TRBJ2-2; D is ambiguous. Germline CDR1 reads MDHEN; CDR2 reads SYDVKM. CDR3 length: 16 amino acids. V was clipped by 6 bases and J by 4 bases, with 18 bases between them. The chain's CDR3 is CASSPRTDGGTGELFF. The CDR3 region has the DNA TGTGCCAGCAGCCCGCGGACCGACGGTGGCACCGGGGAGCTGTTTTTT.

The genes are TRBV4-1 and TRBJ2-7; tentatively, D is TRBD2 (6 bases). CDR1 and CDR2 (germline): MGHRA, YSYEKL. The germline V and J ends were trimmed by 3 bases and 0 bases, with 12 bases remaining between them. This CDR3 comprises 15 residues. CDR3 sequence reads: CASSHLANRSYEQYF. The CDR3 coding sequence is TGCGCCAGCAGCCATCTAGCGAACCGCTCCTACGAGCAGTACTTC.

The rearrangement uses TRBV19 and TRBJ2-7, with D possibly matching TRBD2 (5 bases). Trimming left V 1 base short and J 3 bases short, with 10 bases between. In germline, CDR1 is LNHDA, CDR2 SQIVND (reference sequence). The CDR3 is made up of 14 amino acids. CDR3 in DNA: TGTGCCAGTAGTATAGCTCCCGACTACTACGAGCAGTACTTC. Its protein product is CASSIAPDYYEQYF. The complete variable domain, with remaining parts taken from reference TRBV19 and TRBJ2-7, reads DGGITQSPKYLFRKEGQNVTLSCEQNLNHDAMYWYRQDPGQGLRLIYYSQIVNDFQKGDIAEGYSVSREKKESFPLTVTSAQKNPTAFYLCASSIAPDYYEQYFGPGTRLTVT.

The chain joins TRBV6-2 or TRBV6-3 to TRBJ2-7; the match to TRBD1 covers 10 bases. This CDR3 spans 15 amino acids. Trimming cost V 4 bases and J 9 bases; bases outside gene matches: 12. Looked up from germline, CDR1 is MNHEY and CDR2 is SVGEGT. Here the CDR3 reads CASSSKRSGTGVQYF. CDR3 DNA: TGTGCCAGCAGTTCGAAACGGTCCGGGACAGGGGTGCAGTACTTC.

The CDR3 here is CASRSPGLSSTDTQYF. The CDR3 DNA sequence: TGTGCCAGCAGAAGCCCAGGGTTGTCTAGCACAGATACGCAGTATTTT. The chain uses TRBV28 and TRBJ2-3; the D gene is possibly TRBD1 (5 bases). V lost 6 bases to trimming and J lost 0 bases, with 16 bases between them. The CDR3 runs to 16 residues. Germline CDR1 reads MDHEN; CDR2 reads SYDVKM.

The chain uses TRBV5-5 and TRBJ2-3, with TRBD2 matching 8 bases. CDR3 length: 15 residues. CDR1 and CDR2 from the germline V gene are SGHKS and YYEKEE (reference sequence). The trim removed 2 bases at V and 3 bases at J, leaving 5 bases unmatched. The CDR3, as DNA: TGTGCCAGCAGCTTACCGGGACTAGGTACAGATACGCAGTATTTT. Translating gives CASSLPGLGTDTQYF.

The chain couples TRBV19 to TRBJ1-5; D is unresolved. The CDR3 is made up of 14 amino acids. The germline V gene has CDR1 LNHDA and CDR2 SQIVND (reference sequence). Trimming stripped 0 bases from V and 0 bases from J, with 3 bases between. CDR3 protein: CASSIEYSNQPQHF. The CDR3 region has the DNA TGTGCCAGTAGTATAGAGTATAGCAATCAGCCCCAGCATTTT.

The V call is TRBV5-1, the J call TRBJ1-5, with D unclear. The CDR3 spans 17 residues. V was pared by 4 bases and J by 0 bases, with 17 bases between. Germline V gene lookup returns CDR1 SGHRS and CDR2 YFSETQ. CDR3: CASSPEPAMYSNQPQHF. The CDR3 nucleotides read TGCGCCAGCAGCCCGGAACCGGCCATGTATAGCAATCAGCCCCAGCATTTT.

This chain uses TRBV30 with TRBJ2-7; 8 bases fit TRBD2. The V segment lost 3 bases and the J segment 1 base; nucleotides outside the gene matches: 5. This CDR3 comprises 14 residues. Germline V lookup: CDR1 GTSNPN, CDR2 SVGIG (reference sequence). CDR3 DNA: TGTGCCTGGAGCGATCTAGCGGGTTCCTACGAGCAGTACTTC. This translates into CAWSDLAGSYEQYF.